This record looks at one TCR beta chain sequence and its context. The V segment lost 5 bases and the J segment 5 bases; nucleotides outside the gene matches: 4. Germline CDR1 and CDR2: SGHAT and FQNNGV. The CDR3 is 14 amino acids. The data belong to a study of blood T cell repertoires in COVID-19. Study details: Sites in the United States, Italy and Spain provided acute and convalescent COVID-19 samples. PBMCs, B-cell-depleted T cells, or T cells provided the cDNA or gDNA that made up the material.

Per the authors' pipeline: Scientists estimated how many nucleated cells there were by amplifying reference gene primers. Sequencing used immunoSEQ multiplex PCR; TCRdb keeps in-frame clones, though not all of them. V, J and clone size are taken as reported in that table, and D and trimming were inferred from the DNA itself. The sample lists a few hundred thousand clones, 70% to 90% occurring once. Sequences were obtained from peripheral blood. The clonotype originates from a man between 45 and 60 years old with acute or convalescent COVID-19. V usage is TRBV11-2 and J usage is TRBJ1-5; TRBD1 matches at 9 bases. In DNA form, the CDR3 reads TGTGCCAGCAGCGTGGGACAGGGCGATCAGCCCCAGCATTTT. Its translation: CASSVGQGDQPQHF.